Below are 31 T cell receptor beta chains sequenced from a single sample in a study of T cell responses to AZD1222 COVID-19 vaccine. Sequencing was performed with immunoSEQ multiplex PCR; in TCRdb, only in-frame clones are kept and a portion is missing. Of over 75,000 clones listed, over 75% were seen once; the top ten hold 3.4%. Sample: peripheral blood, taken 28 days after the second AZD1222 dose. Receptor source: an adult who received the AZD1222 COVID-19 vaccine.

V gene TRBV27 combines with J gene TRBJ1-6; possibly TRBD1 for D (5 bases). The CDR3 has 14 amino acids. Trimming pared 5 bases from V and 10 bases from J, leaving 15 bases between. The V gene's germline CDR1 is MNHEY and CDR2 SMNVEV (reference sequence). This CDR3 is CASSPRGVGSPLHF. The CDR3 DNA sequence: TGTGCCAGCAGTCCCCGGGGGGTAGGGTCACCCCTCCACTTT.

V and J are TRBV7-2 and TRBJ2-7; D remains ambiguous. Germline V gene data show CDR1 as SGHTA and CDR2 as FQGNSA. Trimming shortened V by 5 bases and J by 3 bases, and 14 bases separated the two germline ends. The CDR3 loop spans 14 amino acids. Written as DNA, the CDR3 is TGTGCCAGCAGCCGGAGCGCGGAGAACTACGAGCAGTACTTC. Residues: CASSRSAENYEQYF.

J is TRBJ2-1 and V is TRBV5-1; TRBD2 might be the D (5 bases). Between the trimmed V and J ends, which lost 0 bases and 5 bases, there was a span of 12 bases. This CDR3 is built from 15 residues. Germline loops: CDR1 SGHRS, CDR2 YFSETQ. The CDR3 loop is CASSLASTRHNEQFF. In DNA form, the CDR3 reads TGCGCCAGCAGCTTGGCTAGTACTAGACACAATGAGCAGTTCTTC.

The chain recombines TRBV7-8 with TRBJ2-7; D gene ambiguous. The V and J ends lost 5 bases and 4 bases respectively, with 6 bases between them. Germline CDR1 and CDR2: SGHVS and FQNEAQ. This CDR3 comprises 11 residues. CDR3 nucleotides: TGTGCCAGCAGCGTAGGTTACGAGCAGTACTTC. It is translated as CASSVGYEQYF.

This clone has just a few counts. The genes are TRBV7-8 and TRBJ2-3, with 8 bases aligning to TRBD1. Germline V lookup: CDR1 SGHVS, CDR2 FQNEAQ. V was clipped by 2 bases and J by 4 bases; unmatched bases: 2. The CDR3 consists of 14 residues. This CDR3 is CASSLNRGADTQYF. The CDR3 bases are TGTGCCAGCAGCTTAAACAGGGGGGCAGATACGCAGTATTTT.

The rearrangement joins TRBV19 to TRBJ1-2; D is uncertain. Germline assignment: CDR1 LNHDA and CDR2 SQIVND (reference sequence). V was trimmed by 4 bases and J by 4 bases, leaving 4 bases between them. The CDR3 length is 11 residues. This CDR3 reads CASSRTYGYTF. The CDR3, as DNA: TGTGCCAGTAGTAGAACCTATGGCTACACCTTC.

The chain recombines TRBV2 with TRBJ1-1; D is uncertain. The V end was cut by 7 bases, the J end by 7 bases, with 16 bases between. This CDR3 contains 13 residues. Germline lookup yields CDR1 SNHLY and CDR2 FYNNEI. The CDR3 spells CASTADVQIEAFF. CDR3 in DNA: TGTGCCAGCACTGCAGACGTCCAGATTGAAGCTTTCTTT.

The chain employs TRBV6-5 and TRBJ2-3; D ambiguous. With 7 bases removed from V and 5 bases from J, the gap between germline ends came to 13 bases. Germline CDR1 MNHEY, CDR2 SVGAGI. The CDR3 covers 13 residues. This CDR3 reads CASIPKVGDTQYF. The DNA of the CDR3 is TGTGCCAGCATTCCCAAAGTTGGAGATACGCAGTATTTT.

This rearrangement joins TRBV28 to TRBJ2-2; 10 positions match TRBD1. The CDR3 has 15 residues. V dropped 10 bases and J dropped 5; count of bases not matched to a gene: 10. CDR1 is MDHEN and CDR2 is SYDVKM in the germline V gene. In DNA form, the CDR3 reads TGTGCCATACCCGACCGGGACAGGGGAACCGGGGAGCTGTTTTTT. Translating gives CAIPDRDRGTGELFF.

This clone has only a few counts. The V gene is TRBV4-2, the J gene TRBJ2-7, with 7 bases lining up with TRBD1. J gave up 0 bases and V 1 base, and 6 bases lay outside the gene matches. CDR3 length equals 16 residues. CDR1 and CDR2 from the germline V gene are LGHNA and YNFKEQ. Here the CDR3 DNA reads TGTGCCAGCAGCCAAGGGGCAGGGGGAAGCTCCTACGAGCAGTACTTC. It encodes CASSQGAGGSSYEQYF.

The chain is built from TRBV5-1 and TRBJ1-1, with no clear D. The V end lost 1 base, the J end lost 1 base, and 17 bases lay between the germline ends. Per germline, CDR1 SGHRS and CDR2 YFSETQ. The CDR3 covers 17 residues. The DNA for the CDR3 is TGCGCCAGCAGCTTGATTTCCATTAAGGAAAAGAACACTGAAGCTTTCTTT. It yields the protein CASSLISIKEKNTEAFF.

The table lists this clone with many counts. V gene TRBV10-1 combines with J gene TRBJ2-1, with 11 positions matching TRBD2. The CDR3 extends over 13 amino acids. Germline V gene lookup returns CDR1 WNHNN and CDR2 SYGVQD (reference sequence). With 6 bases clipped from V and 7 bases from J, the junction kept 2 bases outside the gene matches. The CDR3 here is CASRVAGGNEQFF. The CDR3 DNA reads as TGCGCCAGCAGGGTAGCGGGAGGGAATGAGCAGTTCTTC.

This clone was counted a few times. This chain joins TRBV7-9 and TRBJ1-6; the match to TRBD1 covers 8 bases. The CDR3 is made up of 17 amino acids. J was trimmed by 0 bases and V by 5 bases; bases with no gene match: 6. Looked up from germline, CDR1 is SEHNR and CDR2 is FQNEAQ (reference sequence). CDR3 bases: TGTGCCAGCAGCCCCCGGACAGGGAGCTCCTATAATTCACCCCTCCACTTT. Its translation is CASSPRTGSSYNSPLHF.

The CDR3 nucleotides are TGTGCCACCAGCCGACAGGGAAACTATGGCTACACCTTC. This codes for CATSRQGNYGYTF. This chain joins TRBV15 and TRBJ1-2; 7 bases line up with TRBD1. Trimming at V came to 5 bases and at J to 2 bases, leaving 2 bases not matched to a gene. CDR1 LNHNV and CDR2 YYDKDF come from the germline V gene (reference sequence). The CDR3 contains 13 residues.

The chain combines TRBV4-1 with TRBJ2-2; possible D gene TRBD2, 7 bases. The V end lost 4 bases, the J end lost 4 bases, and 13 bases lay between the germline ends. The V gene's germline CDR1 is MGHRA and CDR2 YSYEKL. This CDR3 is built from 15 residues. The DNA for the CDR3 is TGCGCCAGCAGCCTTGAGGGGGGGTCCACCGGGGAGCTGTTTTTT. Amino acids: CASSLEGGSTGELFF.

The rearrangement uses TRBV29-1 and TRBJ1-5; no definite D call. Germline CDR1 is SQVTM and CDR2 is ANQGSEA. The V end lost 6 bases, the J end lost 4 bases, and 13 bases lay between the germline ends. This CDR3 spans 13 amino acids. The CDR3 DNA reads TGCAGCGTGAGGGAGGGAGGAAATCAGCCCCAGCATTTT. Its protein product is CSVREGGNQPQHF.

This clone was counted at least ten times. V usage is TRBV5-1 and J usage is TRBJ2-1, with 7 positions matching TRBD1. Germline V gene data show CDR1 as SGHRS and CDR2 as YFSETQ. With V trimmed by 4 bases and J by 5 bases, 3 bases remained unmatched. The CDR3 has 13 amino acids. The CDR3 protein is CASSLGQDNEQFF. The CDR3 nucleotides read TGCGCCAGCAGCCTCGGACAGGACAATGAGCAGTTCTTC. Combining the CDR3 with reference TRBV5-1 and TRBJ2-1 gives the whole variable domain KAGVTQTPRYLIKTRGQQVTLSCSPISGHRSVSWYQQTPGQGLQFLFEYFSETQRNKGNFPGRFSGRQFSNSRSEMNVSTLELGDSALYLCASSLGQDNEQFFGPGTRLTVL.

The gene calls are TRBV4-1 and TRBJ2-2, with no clear D. The CDR3 runs 17 residues. Germline values: CDR1 MGHRA, CDR2 YSYEKL. V was clipped by 4 bases and J by 2 bases, with 17 bases between them. The CDR3 nucleotides read TGCGCCAGCAGCCCCCTAGTCGGGTCTGGAAACACCGGGGAGCTGTTTTTT. It translates to CASSPLVGSGNTGELFF.

This chain links TRBV5-1 with TRBJ1-2; 8 nucleotides line up with TRBD1. This CDR3 contains 15 residues. The germline CDR1 and CDR2 sequences are SGHRS and YFSETQ. V gave up 2 bases and J gave up 8 bases; unmatched junction bases: 11. This CDR3 is CASSLETQGAKGYTF. In DNA form, the CDR3 reads TGCGCCAGCAGCTTAGAAACGCAGGGGGCAAAAGGCTACACCTTC. Complete variable domain (other parts from reference TRBV5-1 and TRBJ1-2): KAGVTQTPRYLIKTRGQQVTLSCSPISGHRSVSWYQQTPGQGLQFLFEYFSETQRNKGNFPGRFSGRQFSNSRSEMNVSTLELGDSALYLCASSLETQGAKGYTFGSGTRLTVV.

The J gene is TRBJ2-1, the V gene TRBV27, with a possible D match to TRBD2 (5 bases). In germline, CDR1 is MNHEY, CDR2 SMNVEV (reference sequence). V was trimmed by 2 bases and J by 4 bases, leaving 15 bases between them. The CDR3 extends over 16 amino acids. CDR3: CASSLKSGPVYNEQFF. In nucleotides, the CDR3 is TGTGCCAGCAGTTTAAAAAGCGGTCCTGTTTACAATGAGCAGTTCTTC.

The chain employs TRBV28 and TRBJ1-1; TRBD1 matches at 7 bases. V lost 5 bases and J lost 5; bases outside the gene matches: 8. The CDR3 is 14 residues long. CDR1 MDHEN and CDR2 SYDVKM come from the germline V gene. Written as DNA, the CDR3 is TGTGCCAGCAGTACCGACAGGGTTGGAACTGAAGCTTTCTTT. Protein product: CASSTDRVGTEAFF.

The chain has TRBV30 and TRBJ2-3; D may match TRBD1 or TRBD2 (5 bases each). Trimming took off 3 bases at V and 0 bases at J, with 16 bases between the two ends. CDR1 is GTSNPN and CDR2 is SVGIG in the germline V gene (reference sequence). The CDR3 sequence is 16 residues long. DNA for the CDR3: TGTGCCTGGAGCCACCTGGGACGGACTAGCACAGATACGCAGTATTTT. Amino acid sequence: CAWSHLGRTSTDTQYF.

The J gene is TRBJ1-4, the V gene TRBV19; tentatively, D is TRBD1 (5 bases). V lost 7 bases, J lost 0 bases, and 15 bases lay in between. Germline-derived CDR1 and CDR2 are LNHDA and SQIVND (reference sequence). CDR3 size: 16 residues. The CDR3 is CASTSGPPATNEKLFF. For the CDR3, the DNA is TGTGCCAGTACCTCGGGGCCTCCCGCAACTAATGAAAAACTGTTTTTT. Full variable domain (rest looked up from reference TRBV19 and TRBJ1-4): DGGITQSPKYLFRKEGQNVTLSCEQNLNHDAMYWYRQDPGQGLRLIYYSQIVNDFQKGDIAEGYSVSREKKESFPLTVTSAQKNPTAFYLCASTSGPPATNEKLFFGSGTQLSVL.

The chain carries TRBV5-8 and TRBJ2-2; D might be TRBD2 (5 bases). Germline assignment: CDR1 SGHTS and CDR2 YDEGEE. The CDR3 consists of 17 residues. With 0 bases removed from V and 3 bases from J, the gap between germline ends came to 15 bases. For the CDR3, the DNA is TGTGCCAGCAGCTTGGGGTCCGGGGTTAGGGACACCGGGGAGCTGTTTTTT. It encodes CASSLGSGVRDTGELFF.

The chain couples TRBV19 to TRBJ2-7, with 12 nucleotides matching TRBD2. Germline V gives CDR1 LNHDA, CDR2 SQIVND (reference sequence). J lost 2 bases, V lost 4 bases, and 3 bases had no gene match. CDR3 size: 15 residues. The CDR3 loop is CASSRTSGKAYEQYF. CDR3 nucleotides: TGTGCCAGTAGTAGGACTAGCGGGAAGGCCTACGAGCAGTACTTC.

This chain's CDR3 is CATFPTGTGSNQPQHF. The CDR3 region has the DNA TGTGCCACGTTCCCAACCGGGACAGGGAGCAATCAGCCCCAGCATTTT. The chain has TRBV19 and TRBJ1-5; 9 bases map to TRBD1. Germline CDR1 and CDR2: LNHDA and SQIVND (reference sequence). The ends lost 10 bases at V and 1 base at J; junction bases unmatched: 11. The CDR3 has 16 amino acids.

The genes are TRBV11-2 and TRBJ1-6; TRBD1 aligns across 8 bases. With 4 bases clipped from V and 10 bases from J, the junction kept 9 bases outside the gene matches. The CDR3 consists of 15 residues. The germline V gene has CDR1 SGHAT and CDR2 FQNNGV. The CDR3 bases are TGTGCCAGCAGCTCTTTAGACAGGGGTCTGTCACCCCTCCACTTT. This sequence encodes CASSSLDRGLSPLHF.

The chain employs TRBV3-1 (or the pseudogene TRBV3-2) and TRBJ2-1; perhaps TRBD2 as D (6 bases). V shed 0 bases and J shed 5 bases, with 11 bases lying between them. The germline V gene has CDR1 LGHDT and CDR2 YNNKEL (reference sequence). The CDR3 spans 15 residues. In DNA, the CDR3 is TGTGCCAGCAGCCAAGAAGTCGCTAGCGACAATGAGCAGTTCTTC. Residues: CASSQEVASDNEQFF.

V usage is TRBV6-2 or TRBV6-3 and J usage is TRBJ2-2, with TRBD1 matching 8 bases. The J segment lost 5 bases and the V segment lost 6 bases, leaving 11 bases of the junction unmatched. CDR3 length: 16 amino acids. CDR1 is MNHEY and CDR2 is SVGEGT in the germline V gene. CDR3 region: CASSPWTGWGTGELFF. The DNA for the CDR3 is TGTGCCAGCAGCCCTTGGACAGGGTGGGGGACCGGGGAGCTGTTTTTT.

The CDR3 here is CASSQDVSGYSNQPQHF. The CDR3 nucleotides are TGCGCCAGCAGCCAAGATGTATCAGGATATAGCAATCAGCCCCAGCATTTT. The V and J genes are TRBV4-1 and TRBJ1-5; no clear D. V was shortened by 0 bases and J by 0 bases, with 12 bases between the two germline ends. Germline V gene sequence: CDR1 MGHRA, CDR2 YSYEKL. The CDR3 sequence is 17 residues long.

V gene TRBV2 combines with J gene TRBJ1-1, with D unresolved. Germline V gene lookup returns CDR1 SNHLY and CDR2 FYNNEI. This CDR3 is 14 amino acids long. V lost 6 bases to trimming and J lost 6 bases, with 17 bases between them. Here the CDR3 reads CASSPQPGFAEAFF. Written as DNA, the CDR3 is TGTGCCAGCAGCCCCCAGCCCGGTTTCGCTGAAGCTTTCTTT.